This TCR beta chain was sequenced during a study of cytomegalovirus exposure and HLA in healthy donors. Whole-study findings and limits: Excluded were some V segments that proved indistinguishable, including TRBV6-2 and TRBV6-3. The productive fraction for most TCR beta V segments was about 87% or about 30% in an earlier analysis. The likely origin of a cluster of highly shared sequence variants was a sequencing artifact.

60 Vbeta and 13 Jbeta primers were used in PCR. Data came from immunoSEQ multiplex PCR; TCRdb stores just in-frame clones and leaves some out. The table records roughly 120,000 clones, about two thirds of them present only once. V was cut by 4 bases and J by 6 bases, with 20 bases left in between. This CDR3 region has 16 residues. Germline assignment: CDR1 SGHRS and CDR2 YFSETQ. As regards this clone: Its antigen is as yet unknown.

Sequences were obtained from PBMCs. The receptor was isolated from a woman aged 40-49 years in good health and CMV-seropositive. This sequence joins TRBV5-1 and TRBJ2-1; weak D call: TRBD1 (6 bases). This CDR3 reads CASSVHRVSLANEQFF. The DNA of the CDR3 is TGCGCCAGCAGCGTCCACAGGGTATCCCTAGCCAATGAGCAGTTCTTC.